The present T cell receptor beta chain was sequenced within a study of shared clonotypes between healthy human individuals (dated by TCRdb to about 2020). About the investigation overall: A few men and a couple of women, aged 18 to 49 years, made up the cohort. Per donor, three plates each were used for CD4 naive and CD4 memory, two for CD8 naive, and one for CD8 memory. To estimate repertoire size and how much clonotype sharing occurs between individuals, the study deeply sequenced the blood TCR repertoires of roughly 5 healthy adults. To increase sequencing depth and limit assay-specific biases, TCR repertoire library preparation and sequencing were carried out by different laboratories using diverse techniques. Per donor, leukapheresis produced somewhere between about 0.94 and 9.5 billion PBMCs.

The CDR3 has 13 amino acids, counting the end cysteine and phenylalanine. Of the read, only the CDR3 DNA is kept; its 39 bases are in frame from base 1. CDR1 and CDR2, looked up from the germline V gene (reference sequence), are SEHNR and FQNEAQ. V is reduced by 4 bases and J by 1 base, leaving a spacing of 7 bases between them. Using the deep immunoSEQ assay, multiplex PCR amplified TCR CDR3 regions from genomic DNA. Extracted genomic DNA from each cell subset was distributed evenly across all wells of several immunoSEQ 96-well plates, and each plate was treated as a replicate. Each replicate PCR for sorted subsets received roughly 200 ng genomic DNA, equal to tens of thousands of T cell genomes. The purified libraries were quantified using a Qubit 3.0 fluorometer, sized with a Bioanalyzer 2100, and then quantified again using the KAPA Library Quantification kit. Every immunoSEQ 96-well plate was sequenced on a dedicated single-read 150-cycle Illumina NextSeq 550 flow cell. In the source study's methods: Because the immunoSEQ output held only junctional sequences and lacked quality scores, the filtering could not match the filtering applied to full-length reads. To assign V/J genes and CDR3, sequences were annotated using PyIR, a Python wrapper for IgBLAST v1.9, with IMGT germline references. Any read was removed if the V/J assignment was weak (E-value above 1e-6), the CDR3 was missing, or the read contained stop codons, out-of-frame junctions, or ambiguous translated residues. A V3J clonotype was defined by an identical inferred V gene, J gene, and CDR3 amino acid sequence. Percentage overlap between repertoires was computed as shared unique clonotypes divided by the size of the smaller repertoire. RTK rarefaction, the Chao1 estimator, and Recon v2.1 estimates of unobserved clonotypes were used to assess repertoire richness. Generation probabilities for all TCRbeta clonotypes obtained by the gDNA method from a few donors were computed using OLGA. TCRdb provides this immuneACCESS table in a form limited to in-frame rearrangements. Some clones are lacking; in checked studies, under half of them reflect an unresolved V gene, and why the rest are absent is not known. V and J calls and clone size are given by that table; D and trimming were obtained from the DNA. The sample contains about 2.1 million clones, just over 90% of them found a single time. Around 1.8% of the sample rests with the top ten.

For the CD8 naive samples, CD45RO-negative cells were positively selected for CCR7, yielding a CD45RA+CCR7+ population from which TemRA cells were excluded. Healthy HIV-negative adults with no recently reported acute infections or vaccinations were included as donors. All donors were Caucasian adults living in Nashville, Tennessee, USA. After blood collection by leukapheresis, PBMCs were isolated using Ficoll-Histopaque density gradient centrifugation and then cryopreserved in the vapor phase of liquid nitrogen. Analytical flow cytometry was used to check the purity and quantity of each magnetically sorted T cell population. Genomic DNA was isolated from each sorted fraction and quantified by UV absorbance on a Nanodrop 2000c. As for this clone: Its antigen is not yet known. No base qualities exist here, and no much larger clone lies one base off it.

Overall results and qualifications from the work: The genetic and exposure-history diversity represented was limited by the small number of donors. Larger estimated clonotype richness was generally found for naive subsets than for memory subsets. Compared with non-shared clonotypes, clonotypes shared by all four sorted-subset donors had higher generation probabilities. Even with the large sequencing depth, rarefaction of the sorted-subset datasets indicated that sequencing was incomplete. Sampling was restricted to blood, and TCR repertoires in tissue are likely to differ from TCR repertoires in blood. Across a few donors, approximately 4.9% of naive CD4, 3% to 3.5% of naive CD8, 2% to 2.5% of memory CD4, and under 0.45% of memory CD8 clonotypes were shared. Based on pairwise subsampling, the degree of clonotype sharing among donors was expected to be affected by sequencing depth.

The sample comprised naive CD8+ T cells from PBMCs. The sample's cell subset or site label, decoded: CD45RA+CCR7+. The TCR originated in a man aged 18-30 years in good health. Some clones in this sample may be carry-over from other donors' samples. The sequence links TRBV7-9 to TRBJ1-1; the D gene identity is not certain. This receptor carries the CDR3 CASSWAGNTEAFF. The sequenced DNA is TGTGCCAGCAGCTGGGCGGGGAACACTGAAGCTTTCTTT. This CDR3, with the reference TRBV7-9 and TRBJ1-1 proteins standing in past its ends, gives the full variable domain DTGVSQNPRHKITKRGQNVTFRCDPISEHNRLYWYRQTLGQGPEFLTYFQNEAQLEKSRLLSDRFSAERPKGSFSTLEIQRTEQGDSAMYLCASSWAGNTEAFFGQGTRLTVV.